Presented here are 15 T cell receptor beta chains from one specimen sequenced in a study of T-cell memory formation after mild COVID-19. TCRdb independently ran MiXCR on the 5' RACE reads; one entry per CDR3 protein. Among more than 80,000 distinct CDR3 sequences listed, approximately 17% were seen once. The sequenced material came from PBMCs or a T cell subset sorted from them (not recorded which). Receptors originate from an adult woman who had mild COVID-19 (a few samples of this study predate the infection). Cell type and time point are not known.

J is TRBJ2-7 and V is TRBV29-1; D could derive from TRBD1 or TRBD2 (6 bases each). CDR1 and CDR2 from the germline V gene are SQVTM and ANQGSEA. The CDR3 runs 13 residues. Deletions cut 0 bases from V and 4 bases from J, with 10 bases between. The CDR3 protein is CSVEDGGGYEQYF. The CDR3 DNA sequence: TGCAGCGTTGAAGATGGAGGGGGGTACGAGCAGTACTTC.

This clonotype has only a few counts. Here the CDR3 DNA reads TGTGCCAGCAGTTTCGCGGCGGGGGGCCAAGAGACCCAGTACTTC. Residues: CASSFAAGGQETQYF. The chain joins TRBV12-3 or TRBV12-4 to TRBJ2-5; 8 bases are shared with TRBD2. With V trimmed by 3 bases and J by 1 base, 4 bases remained unmatched. This CDR3 is 15 amino acids long.

This clonotype was counted at least ten times. The rearrangement joins TRBV5-5 to TRBJ2-1, with no clear D. From germline, CDR1 is SGHKS and CDR2 YYEKEE (reference sequence). V was trimmed by 3 bases and J by 6 bases, leaving 10 bases between them. The length of the CDR3 is 13 residues. CDR3 DNA sequence: TGTGCCAGCAGCTGGGATGTGGCCAATGAGCAGTTCTTC. It codes for CASSWDVANEQFF.

The chain employs TRBV5-1 and TRBJ1-2; TRBD1 matches 11 bases. The CDR3 is made up of 14 amino acids. Germline CDR1 is SGHRS and CDR2 is YFSETQ. With V trimmed by 5 bases and J by 5 bases, 5 bases remained unmatched. The CDR3 DNA follows: TGCGCCAGCAGTTGGACAGGGGGCAAATATGGCTACACCTTC. Its protein product is CASSWTGGKYGYTF.

The chain joins TRBV12-3 or TRBV12-4 to TRBJ1-5; TRBD1 might be the D (6 bases). Trimming stripped 3 bases from V and 2 bases from J, with 11 bases between. CDR3 length: 15 residues. For the CDR3, the DNA is TGTGCCAGCAGTTTGGCAGGGGAGGGCAATCAGCCCCAGCATTTT. This translates into CASSLAGEGNQPQHF.

This clonotype was detected only a few times. This chain uses TRBV11-2 with TRBJ2-1; D gene uncertain. Trimming stripped 5 bases from V and 8 bases from J, with 10 bases between. The germline CDR1 and CDR2 sequences are SGHAT and FQNNGV. The length of the CDR3 is 12 residues. CDR3 nucleotide sequence: TGTGCCAGCAGCGTAGGTTTCGATGAGCAGTTCTTC. Protein sequence: CASSVGFDEQFF.

The sample holds a few counts of this clonotype. The chain joins TRBV6-2 or TRBV6-3 to TRBJ2-1; a possible D gene is TRBD2 (5 bases). Per germline, CDR1 MNHEY and CDR2 SVGEGT. The V end was cut by 8 bases, the J end by 0 bases, with 11 bases between. The CDR3 runs to 14 residues. For the CDR3, the DNA is TGTGCCAGCTCCCCGGGGAGCTCCTACAATGAGCAGTTCTTC. Translated: CASSPGSSYNEQFF.

This clonotype was detected many times. The rearrangement uses TRBV12-3 or TRBV12-4 and TRBJ2-7, with a tentative D call TRBD1 (5 bases). The CDR3 contains 15 residues. V was clipped by 1 base and J by 1 base, with 11 bases between them. This CDR3 is CASSLEGQGSYEQYF. In nucleotides, the CDR3 is TGTGCCAGCAGTTTAGAGGGGCAGGGTTCCTACGAGCAGTACTTC.

The chain couples TRBV28 to TRBJ1-3; D may be TRBD1 (5 bases). Germline V lookup: CDR1 MDHEN, CDR2 SYDVKM. V was clipped by 2 bases and J by 0 bases, with 11 bases between them. This CDR3 has 16 residues. The CDR3 bases are TGTGCCAGCAGTTTACGCGGACATATCTCTGGAAACACCATATATTTT. Protein: CASSLRGHISGNTIYF. Full variable domain (rest looked up from reference TRBV28 and TRBJ1-3): DVKVTQSSRYLVKRTGEKVFLECVQDMDHENMFWYRQDPGLGLRLIYFSYDVKMKEKGDIPEGYSVSREKKERFSLILESASTNQTSMYLCASSLRGHISGNTIYFGEGSWLTVV.

The chain uses TRBV5-6 and TRBJ2-1, with D perhaps being TRBD1 or TRBD2 (5 bases each). The V and J ends lost 3 bases and 10 bases respectively, with 14 bases between them. CDR1 is SGHDT, CDR2 YYEEEE, per germline. CDR3 length: 13 residues. The CDR3 sequence: CASSSGTVREQFF. CDR3 coding DNA: TGTGCCAGCAGCTCGGGGACCGTGAGGGAGCAGTTCTTC.

The rearrangement uses TRBV27 and TRBJ2-7; D possibly corresponds to TRBD2 (6 bases). The CDR3 runs 13 residues. Trimming took 3 bases from V and 1 from J, leaving 7 bases between them. Germline CDR1 is MNHEY and CDR2 is SMNVEV (reference sequence). DNA for the CDR3: TGTGCCAGCAGTTTCGGGGGTTCCTACGAGCAGTACTTC. Its protein product is CASSFGGSYEQYF.

V usage is TRBV27 and J usage is TRBJ2-7, with D possibly being TRBD1 or TRBD2 (5 bases each). Germline V gives CDR1 MNHEY, CDR2 SMNVEV (reference sequence). Trimming removed 3 bases at V and 4 bases at J, with 13 bases between. The length of the CDR3 is 14 residues. As DNA, the CDR3 is TGTGCCAGCAGTTTCTCCCAGGGACGGTACGAGCAGTACTTC. Translation gives CASSFSQGRYEQYF.

In its sample, this clonotype was seen a few times. The J gene is TRBJ2-3, the V gene TRBV29-1, with D possibly being TRBD2 (5 bases). Germline assignment: CDR1 SQVTM and CDR2 ANQGSEA. The CDR3 totals 14 residues. Trimming stripped 4 bases from V and 3 bases from J, with 14 bases between. The CDR3 DNA sequence: TGCAGCGTTGTCCTGGGAGATGGGACAGATACGCAGTATTTT. Encoded protein: CSVVLGDGTDTQYF.

This clonotype was recorded a few times. The chain recombines TRBV20-1 with TRBJ2-1; 9 positions agree with TRBD2. V was pared by 5 bases and J by 6 bases, with 11 bases of the junction left unmatched. This CDR3 is built from 15 residues. The germline V gene encodes CDR1 DFQATT and CDR2 SNEGSKA (reference sequence). CDR3 amino acids: CSAARGLAGVNEQFF. CDR3 sequence (DNA): TGCAGTGCTGCTAGGGGCTTAGCGGGAGTCAATGAGCAGTTCTTC.

The J gene is TRBJ2-7, the V gene TRBV5-6; D is possibly TRBD1 or TRBD2 (6 bases each). This CDR3 region has 14 residues. Germline loops: CDR1 SGHDT, CDR2 YYEEEE. V was pared by 7 bases and J by 0 bases, with 14 bases between. As DNA, the CDR3 is TGTGCCAGCGGCAGGGGACTGGACTCCTACGAGCAGTACTTC. Residues: CASGRGLDSYEQYF.